The 5 T cell receptor beta chains listed next were all sequenced from one sample in a study of blood T cell repertoires in COVID-19. The protocol was immunoSEQ multiplex PCR, while the TCRdb copy is restricted to in-frame clones and leaves out a portion. The repertoire consists of a few hundred thousand clones, with around 89% occurring once and the leading ten covering more than 1%. The specimen was PBMCs or T cells enriched from blood (not recorded which). The receptors come from a woman between 18 and 29 years old who had recovered from COVID-19.

The chain joins TRBV6-5 to TRBJ1-1; D is unresolved. CDR1 and CDR2 (germline): MNHEY, SVGAGI. Trimming removed 2 bases from V and 4 bases from J, with 14 bases in between. This CDR3 is 15 amino acids long. The CDR3: CASSYGPGRGTEAFF. The CDR3 coding sequence is TGTGCCAGCAGTTACGGGCCCGGGAGAGGCACTGAAGCTTTCTTT.

V and J are TRBV5-1 and TRBJ1-1, with D unclear. Trimming removed 1 base from V and 5 bases from J, with 12 bases in between. The CDR3 has 14 amino acids. Germline CDR1 is SGHRS and CDR2 is YFSETQ. Written as DNA, the CDR3 is TGCGCCAGCAGCTTGTTCCAGGCAGAGACTGAAGCTTTCTTT. It yields the protein CASSLFQAETEAFF.

The chain uses TRBV6-5 and TRBJ1-2; 9 bases are a match to TRBD1. Germline values: CDR1 MNHEY, CDR2 SVGAGI. This CDR3 contains 14 residues. Unmatched junction bases numbered 5, after V lost 4 bases and J lost 5 bases. Written as DNA, the CDR3 is TGTGCCAGCAGTTCTTCCGGGACAGGGTATGGCTACACCTTC. This gives the protein CASSSSGTGYGYTF.

The gene calls are TRBV6-5 and TRBJ1-1, with 8 positions matching TRBD1. Trimming removed 8 bases from V and 4 bases from J; junction bases left unmatched: 3. The CDR3 contains 12 residues. CDR1 MNHEY and CDR2 SVGAGI come from the germline V gene. CDR3 DNA sequence: TGTGCCAGCCGACAGGGGCCCACTGAAGCTTTCTTT. Amino acids: CASRQGPTEAFF.

This chain joins TRBV9 and TRBJ1-2; 8 positions agree with TRBD1. This CDR3 region has 16 residues. From germline, CDR1 is SGDLS and CDR2 YYNGEE. V shed 0 bases, J shed 8 bases, and the junction held 12 bases outside the gene matches. For the CDR3, the DNA is TGTGCCAGCAGCGTAGAGCCCCAGGGGGCATCGGAAGGCTACACCTTC. This translates into CASSVEPQGASEGYTF.